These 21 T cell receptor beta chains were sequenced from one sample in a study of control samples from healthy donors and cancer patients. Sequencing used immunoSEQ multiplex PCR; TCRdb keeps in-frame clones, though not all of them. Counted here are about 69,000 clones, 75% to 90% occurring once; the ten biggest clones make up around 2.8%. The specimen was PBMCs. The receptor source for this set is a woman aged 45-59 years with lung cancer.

The CDR3 DNA sequence: TGTGCCAGTAGTATAAAACGGGGAGGAAATTCACCCCTCCACTTT. This sequence encodes CASSIKRGGNSPLHF. The chain combines TRBV19 with TRBJ1-6; the D is unclear. The germline V gene encodes CDR1 LNHDA and CDR2 SQIVND (reference sequence). The CDR3 runs to 15 residues. Trimming took 2 bases from V and 7 from J, leaving 12 bases between them.

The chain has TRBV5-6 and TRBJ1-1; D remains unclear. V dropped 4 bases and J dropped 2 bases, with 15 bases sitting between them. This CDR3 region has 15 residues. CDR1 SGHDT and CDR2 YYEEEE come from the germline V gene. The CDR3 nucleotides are TGTGCCAGCAGCGTTGGCGGGAGAACTAACACTGAAGCTTTCTTT. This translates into CASSVGGRTNTEAFF.

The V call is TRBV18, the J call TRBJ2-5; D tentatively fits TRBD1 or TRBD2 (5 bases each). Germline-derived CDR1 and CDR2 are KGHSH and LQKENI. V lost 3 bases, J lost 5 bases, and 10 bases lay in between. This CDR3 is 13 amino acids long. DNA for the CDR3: TGTGCCAGCTCACCTGGGACGTACGAGACCCAGTACTTC. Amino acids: CASSPGTYETQYF.

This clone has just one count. The CDR3 DNA reads as TGTGCCACCAGTTGGGGGACTGGCAATCAGCCCCAGCATTTT. It translates to CATSWGTGNQPQHF. V and J are TRBV24-1 and TRBJ1-5, with D possibly being TRBD1 (5 bases). This CDR3 spans 14 amino acids. Looked up from germline, CDR1 is KGHDR and CDR2 is SFDVKD. Trimming stripped 6 bases from V and 2 bases from J, with 10 bases between.

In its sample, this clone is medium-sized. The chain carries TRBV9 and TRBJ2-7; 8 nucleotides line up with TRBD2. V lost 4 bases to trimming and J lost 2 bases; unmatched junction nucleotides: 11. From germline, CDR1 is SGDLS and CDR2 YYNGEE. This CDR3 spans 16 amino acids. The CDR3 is CASSSGPGGLAYEQYF. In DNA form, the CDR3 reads TGTGCCAGCAGCTCGGGCCCGGGGGGGCTCGCCTACGAGCAGTACTTC.

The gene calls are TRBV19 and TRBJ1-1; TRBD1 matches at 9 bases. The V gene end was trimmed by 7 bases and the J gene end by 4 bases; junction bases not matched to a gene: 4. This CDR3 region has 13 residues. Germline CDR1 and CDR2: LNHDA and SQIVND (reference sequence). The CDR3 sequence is CASTPTGGTEAFF. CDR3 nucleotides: TGTGCCAGTACCCCGACAGGGGGCACTGAAGCTTTCTTT.

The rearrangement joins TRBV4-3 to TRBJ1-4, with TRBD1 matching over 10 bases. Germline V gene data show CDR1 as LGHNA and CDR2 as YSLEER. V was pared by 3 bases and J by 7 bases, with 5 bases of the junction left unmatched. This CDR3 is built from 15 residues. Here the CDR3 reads CASSHRQGAVEKLFF. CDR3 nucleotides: TGCGCCAGCAGCCATCGACAGGGGGCGGTTGAAAAACTGTTTTTT.

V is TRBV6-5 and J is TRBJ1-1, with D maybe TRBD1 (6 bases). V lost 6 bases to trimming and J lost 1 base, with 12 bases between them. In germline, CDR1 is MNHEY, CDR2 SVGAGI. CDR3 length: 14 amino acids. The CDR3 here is CASRRGGSNTEAFF. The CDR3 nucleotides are TGTGCCAGCAGAAGAGGGGGATCGAACACTGAAGCTTTCTTT.

The DNA for the CDR3 is TGTGCCAGCAGTCTAGGGAACACTGAAGCTTTCTTT. Its translation: CASSLGNTEAFF. This rearrangement joins TRBV27 to TRBJ1-1; D not certain. Germline V gives CDR1 MNHEY, CDR2 SMNVEV (reference sequence). V lost 5 bases, J lost 1 base, and 5 bases lay in between. CDR3 length: 12 residues.

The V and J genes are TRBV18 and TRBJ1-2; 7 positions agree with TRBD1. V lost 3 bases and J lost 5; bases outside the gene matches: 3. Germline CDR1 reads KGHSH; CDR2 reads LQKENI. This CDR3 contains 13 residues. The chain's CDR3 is CASSPEQGYGYTF. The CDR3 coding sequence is TGTGCCAGCTCACCGGAACAGGGGTATGGCTACACCTTC.

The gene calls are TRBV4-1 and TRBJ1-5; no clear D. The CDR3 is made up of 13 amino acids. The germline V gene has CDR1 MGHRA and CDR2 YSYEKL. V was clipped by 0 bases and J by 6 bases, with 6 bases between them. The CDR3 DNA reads TGCGCCAGCAGCCAAGATCTTAGTCAGCCCCAGCATTTT. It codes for CASSQDLSQPQHF.

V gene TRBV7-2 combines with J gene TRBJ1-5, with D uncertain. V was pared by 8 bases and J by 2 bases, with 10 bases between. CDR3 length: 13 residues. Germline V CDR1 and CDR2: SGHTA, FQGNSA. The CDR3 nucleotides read TGTGCCAGCGGAGTGGCAGGCAATCAGCCCCAGCATTTT. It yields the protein CASGVAGNQPQHF.

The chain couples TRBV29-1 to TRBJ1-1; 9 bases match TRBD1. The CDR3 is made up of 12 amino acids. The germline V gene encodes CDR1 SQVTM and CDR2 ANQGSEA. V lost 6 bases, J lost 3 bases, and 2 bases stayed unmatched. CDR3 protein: CSVTGGDTEAFF. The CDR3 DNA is TGCAGCGTGACAGGGGGGGACACTGAAGCTTTCTTT. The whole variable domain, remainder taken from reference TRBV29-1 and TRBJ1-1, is SAVISQKPSRDICQRGTSLTIQCQVDSQVTMMFWYRQQPGQSLTLIATANQGSEATYESGFVIDKFPISRPNLTFSTLTVSNMSPEDSSIYLCSVTGGDTEAFFGQGTRLTVV.

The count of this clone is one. The CDR3 sequence: CASSLVRLADNEQFF. DNA of the CDR3: TGTGCCAGCAGCTTGGTTCGGCTAGCGGACAATGAGCAGTTCTTC. The chain recombines TRBV5-6 with TRBJ2-1; 7 bases line up with TRBD2. This CDR3 comprises 15 residues. The germline V gene encodes CDR1 SGHDT and CDR2 YYEEEE. V shed 0 bases, J shed 5 bases, and the junction held 5 bases outside the gene matches.

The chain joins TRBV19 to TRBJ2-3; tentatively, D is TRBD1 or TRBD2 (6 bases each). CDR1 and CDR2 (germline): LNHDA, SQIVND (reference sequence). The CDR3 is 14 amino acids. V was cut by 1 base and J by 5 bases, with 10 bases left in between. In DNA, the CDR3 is TGTGCCAGTAGTATAGCGGGGGCCGGAGATACGCAGTATTTT. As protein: CASSIAGAGDTQYF.

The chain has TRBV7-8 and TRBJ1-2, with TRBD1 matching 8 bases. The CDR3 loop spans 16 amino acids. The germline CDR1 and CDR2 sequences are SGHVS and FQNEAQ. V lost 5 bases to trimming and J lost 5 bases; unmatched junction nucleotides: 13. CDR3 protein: CASSTLGQVISYGYTF. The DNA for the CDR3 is TGTGCCAGCAGCACTCTGGGACAGGTTATATCTTATGGCTACACCTTC.

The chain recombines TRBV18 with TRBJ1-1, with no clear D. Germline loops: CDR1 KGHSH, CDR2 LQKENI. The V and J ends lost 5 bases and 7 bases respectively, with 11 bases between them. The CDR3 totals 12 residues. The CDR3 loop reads CASSEIAGEAFF. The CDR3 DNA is TGTGCCAGCTCAGAAATAGCAGGTGAAGCTTTCTTT.

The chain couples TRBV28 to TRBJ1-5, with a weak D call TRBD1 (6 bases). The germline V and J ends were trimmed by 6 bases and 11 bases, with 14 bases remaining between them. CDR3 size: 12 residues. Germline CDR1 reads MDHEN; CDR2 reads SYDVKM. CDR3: CASRSQGRAQHF. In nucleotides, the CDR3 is TGTGCCAGCAGATCTCAGGGGAGAGCCCAGCATTTT.

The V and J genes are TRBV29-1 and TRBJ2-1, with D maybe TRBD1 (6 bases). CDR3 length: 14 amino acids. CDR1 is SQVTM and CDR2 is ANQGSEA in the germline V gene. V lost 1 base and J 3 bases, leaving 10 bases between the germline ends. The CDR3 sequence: CSVEGQGFYNEQFF. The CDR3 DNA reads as TGCAGCGTTGAAGGGCAGGGGTTCTACAATGAGCAGTTCTTC.

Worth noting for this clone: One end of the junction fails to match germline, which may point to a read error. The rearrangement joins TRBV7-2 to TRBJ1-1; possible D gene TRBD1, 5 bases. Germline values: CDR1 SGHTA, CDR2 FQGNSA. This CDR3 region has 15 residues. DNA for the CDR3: TGTGCCAGCAGCTTAGTCCACGGGGGGAACCCTGAAGCTTTCTTT. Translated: CASSLVHGGNPEAFF.

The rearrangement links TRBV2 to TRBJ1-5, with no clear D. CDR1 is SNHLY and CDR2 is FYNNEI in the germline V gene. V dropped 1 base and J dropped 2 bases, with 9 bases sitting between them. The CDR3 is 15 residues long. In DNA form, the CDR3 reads TGTGCCAGCAGTGAAGGGCCCCTCGGCAATCAGCCCCAGCATTTT. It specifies CASSEGPLGNQPQHF.